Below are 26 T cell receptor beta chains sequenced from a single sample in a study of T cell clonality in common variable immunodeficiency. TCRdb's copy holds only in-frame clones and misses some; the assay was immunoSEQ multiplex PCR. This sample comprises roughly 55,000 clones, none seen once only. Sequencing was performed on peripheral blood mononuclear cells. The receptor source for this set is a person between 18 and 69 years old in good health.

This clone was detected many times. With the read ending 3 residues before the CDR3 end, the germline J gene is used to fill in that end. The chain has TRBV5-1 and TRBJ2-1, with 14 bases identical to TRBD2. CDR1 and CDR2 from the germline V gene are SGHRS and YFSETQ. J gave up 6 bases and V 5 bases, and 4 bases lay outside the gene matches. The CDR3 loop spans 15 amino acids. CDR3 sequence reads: CASSRGLAGANEQFF. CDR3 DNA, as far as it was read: TGCGCCAGCAGTCGGGGACTAGCGGGAGCCAATGAG. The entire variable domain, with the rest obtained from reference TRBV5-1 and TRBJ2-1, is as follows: KAGVTQTPRYLIKTRGQQVTLSCSPISGHRSVSWYQQTPGQGLQFLFEYFSETQRNKGNFPGRFSGRQFSNSRSEMNVSTLELGDSALYLCASSRGLAGANEQFFGPGTRLTVL.

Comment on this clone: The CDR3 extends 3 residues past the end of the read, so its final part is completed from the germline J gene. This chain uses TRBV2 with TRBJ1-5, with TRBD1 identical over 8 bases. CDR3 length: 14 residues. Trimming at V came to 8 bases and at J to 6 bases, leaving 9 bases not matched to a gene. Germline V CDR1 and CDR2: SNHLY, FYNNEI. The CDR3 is CASADRGVGQPQHF. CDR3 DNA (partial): TGTGCCAGCGCTGACAGGGGCGTCGGTCAGCCC.

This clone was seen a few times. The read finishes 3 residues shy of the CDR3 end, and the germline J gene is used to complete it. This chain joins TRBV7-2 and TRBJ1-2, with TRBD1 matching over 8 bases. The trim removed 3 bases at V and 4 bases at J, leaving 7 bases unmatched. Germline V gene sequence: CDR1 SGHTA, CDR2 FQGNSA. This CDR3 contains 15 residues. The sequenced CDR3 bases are TGTGCCAGCAGCTTGGTCACAGGACAGGGCTATGGC. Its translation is CASSLVTGQGYG. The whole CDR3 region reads CASSLVTGQGYGYTF. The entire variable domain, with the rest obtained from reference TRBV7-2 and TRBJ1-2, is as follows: GAGVSQSPSNKVTEKGKDVELRCDPISGHTALYWYRQSLGQGLEFLIYFQGNSAPDKSGLPSDRFSAERTGGSVSTLTIQRTQQEDSAVYLCASSLVTGQGYGYTFGSGTRLTVV.

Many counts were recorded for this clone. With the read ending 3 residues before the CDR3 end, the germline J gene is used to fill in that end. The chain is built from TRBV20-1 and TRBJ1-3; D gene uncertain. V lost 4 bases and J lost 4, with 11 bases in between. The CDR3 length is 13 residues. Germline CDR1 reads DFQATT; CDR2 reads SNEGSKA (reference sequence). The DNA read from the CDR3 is TGCAGTGCTATAGGGCTTTCGGGAAACACC. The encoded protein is CSAIGLSGNT. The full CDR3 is CSAIGLSGNTIYF.

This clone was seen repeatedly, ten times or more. CDR3: CASSQGVEEREDTDTQYF. CDR3 DNA (partial): TGTGCCAGCAGCCAAGGAGTTGAAGAGCGGGAAGACACAGATACG. The genes are TRBV4-2 and TRBJ2-3, with 7 bases matching TRBD2. Sequencing ends 3 residues short of the CDR3 end; the germline J gene provides the rest. Germline V gives CDR1 LGHNA, CDR2 YNFKEQ. The CDR3 is made up of 18 amino acids. V was clipped by 1 base and J by 2 bases; unmatched bases: 12.

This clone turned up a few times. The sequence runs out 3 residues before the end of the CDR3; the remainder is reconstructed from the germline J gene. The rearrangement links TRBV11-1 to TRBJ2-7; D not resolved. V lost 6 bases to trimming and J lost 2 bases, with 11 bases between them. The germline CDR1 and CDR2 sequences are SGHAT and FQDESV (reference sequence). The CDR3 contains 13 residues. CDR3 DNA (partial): TGTGCCAGCAGTTTGGGCGAGACCTACGAG. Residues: CASSLGETYE. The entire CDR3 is CASSLGETYEQYF.

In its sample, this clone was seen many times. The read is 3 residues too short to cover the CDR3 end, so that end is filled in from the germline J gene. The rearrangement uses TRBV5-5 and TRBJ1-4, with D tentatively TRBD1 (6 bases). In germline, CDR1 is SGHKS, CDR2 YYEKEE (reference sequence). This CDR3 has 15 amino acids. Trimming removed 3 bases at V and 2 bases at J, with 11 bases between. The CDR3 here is CASSSETGTNEKLFF. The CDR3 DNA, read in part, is TGTGCCAGCAGCTCGGAGACAGGTACTAATGAAAAA.

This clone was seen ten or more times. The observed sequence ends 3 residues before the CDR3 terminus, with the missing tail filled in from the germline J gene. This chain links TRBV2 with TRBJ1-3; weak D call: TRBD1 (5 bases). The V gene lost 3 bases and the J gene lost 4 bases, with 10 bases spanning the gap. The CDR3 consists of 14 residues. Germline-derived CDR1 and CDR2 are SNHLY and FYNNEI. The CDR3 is CASSDGGIGNTIYF. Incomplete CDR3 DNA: TGTGCCAGCAGTGATGGGGGGATCGGAAACACC.

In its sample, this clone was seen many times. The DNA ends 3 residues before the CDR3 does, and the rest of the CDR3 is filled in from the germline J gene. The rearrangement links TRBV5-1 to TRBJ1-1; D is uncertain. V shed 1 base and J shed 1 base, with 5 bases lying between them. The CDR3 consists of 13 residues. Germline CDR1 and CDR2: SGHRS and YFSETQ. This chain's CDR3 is CASSLFWNTEAFF. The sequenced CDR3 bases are TGCGCCAGCAGCTTGTTCTGGAACACTGAA.

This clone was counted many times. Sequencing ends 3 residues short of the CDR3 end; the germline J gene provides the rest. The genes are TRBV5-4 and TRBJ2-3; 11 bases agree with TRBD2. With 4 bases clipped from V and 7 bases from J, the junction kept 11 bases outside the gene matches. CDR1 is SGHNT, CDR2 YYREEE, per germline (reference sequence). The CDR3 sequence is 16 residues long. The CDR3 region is CASSGTSGSLTNTQYF. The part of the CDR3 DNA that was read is TGTGCCAGCAGCGGTACTAGCGGGAGTCTAACAAATACG.

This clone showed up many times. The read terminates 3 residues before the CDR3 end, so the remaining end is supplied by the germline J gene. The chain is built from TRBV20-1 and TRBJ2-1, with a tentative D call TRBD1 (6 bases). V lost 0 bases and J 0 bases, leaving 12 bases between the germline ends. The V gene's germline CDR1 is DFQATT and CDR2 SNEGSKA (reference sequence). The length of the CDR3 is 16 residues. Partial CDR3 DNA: TGCAGTGCTAGAGAACAGGGCTCGAGCTCCTACAATGAG. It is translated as CSAREQGSSSYNE. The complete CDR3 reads CSAREQGSSSYNEQFF.

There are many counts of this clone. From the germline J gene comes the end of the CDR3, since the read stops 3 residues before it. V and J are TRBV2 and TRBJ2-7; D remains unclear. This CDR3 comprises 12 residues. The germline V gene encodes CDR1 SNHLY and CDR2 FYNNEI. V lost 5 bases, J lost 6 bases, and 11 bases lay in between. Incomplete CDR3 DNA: TGTGCCAGCAGTCCTCGTGTCGGCGAG. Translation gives CASSPRVGE. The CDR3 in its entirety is CASSPRVGEQYF.

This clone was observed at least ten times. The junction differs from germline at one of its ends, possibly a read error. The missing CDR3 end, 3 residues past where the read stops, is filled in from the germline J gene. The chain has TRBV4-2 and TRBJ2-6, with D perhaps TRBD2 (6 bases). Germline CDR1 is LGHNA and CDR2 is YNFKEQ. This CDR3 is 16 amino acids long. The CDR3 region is CASSQEAGSGANVLTF. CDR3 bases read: TGCGCCAGCAGCCAAGAGGCGGGATCTGGGGCCAACGTC.

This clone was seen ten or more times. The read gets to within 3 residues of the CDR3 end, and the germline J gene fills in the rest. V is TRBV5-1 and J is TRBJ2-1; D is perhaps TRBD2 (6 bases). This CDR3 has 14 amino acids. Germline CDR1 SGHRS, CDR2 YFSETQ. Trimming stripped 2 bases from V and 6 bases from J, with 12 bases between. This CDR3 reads CASSFPSALNEQFF. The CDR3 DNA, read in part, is TGCGCCAGCAGCTTCCCTAGCGCTCTCAATGAG.

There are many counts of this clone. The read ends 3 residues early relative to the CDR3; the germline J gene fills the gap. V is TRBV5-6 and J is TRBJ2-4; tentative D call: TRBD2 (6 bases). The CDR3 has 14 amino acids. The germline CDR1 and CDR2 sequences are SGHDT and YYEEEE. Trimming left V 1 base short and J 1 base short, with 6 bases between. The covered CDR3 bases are TGTGCCAGCAGCTTGCTAGCGGCCAAAAACATT. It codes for CASSLLAAKNI. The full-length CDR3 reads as CASSLLAAKNIQYF.

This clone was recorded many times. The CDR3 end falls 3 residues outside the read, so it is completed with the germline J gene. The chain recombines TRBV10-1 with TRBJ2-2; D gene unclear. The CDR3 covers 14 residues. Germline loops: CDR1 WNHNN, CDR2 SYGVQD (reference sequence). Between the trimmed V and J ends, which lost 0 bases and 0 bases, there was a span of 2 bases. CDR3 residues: CASSESTNTGELFF. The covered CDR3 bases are TGCGCCAGCAGTGAGTCCACGAACACCGGGGAG.

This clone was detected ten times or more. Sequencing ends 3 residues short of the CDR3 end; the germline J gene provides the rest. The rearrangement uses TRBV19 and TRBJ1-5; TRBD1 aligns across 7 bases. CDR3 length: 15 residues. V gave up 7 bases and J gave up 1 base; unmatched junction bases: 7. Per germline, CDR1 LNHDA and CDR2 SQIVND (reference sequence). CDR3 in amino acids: CASNRQGSSNQPQHF. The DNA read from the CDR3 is TGTGCCAGTAACCGACAGGGTAGCAGCAATCAGCCC.

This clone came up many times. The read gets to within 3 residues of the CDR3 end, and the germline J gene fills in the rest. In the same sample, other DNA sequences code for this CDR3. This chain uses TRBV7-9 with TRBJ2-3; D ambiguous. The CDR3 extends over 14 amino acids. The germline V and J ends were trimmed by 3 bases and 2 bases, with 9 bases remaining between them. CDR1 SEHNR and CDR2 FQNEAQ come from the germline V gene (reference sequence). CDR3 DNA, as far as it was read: TGTGCCAGCAGCTTCCAAGGGTCCACAGATACG. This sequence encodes CASSFQGSTDT. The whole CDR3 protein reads CASSFQGSTDTQYF.

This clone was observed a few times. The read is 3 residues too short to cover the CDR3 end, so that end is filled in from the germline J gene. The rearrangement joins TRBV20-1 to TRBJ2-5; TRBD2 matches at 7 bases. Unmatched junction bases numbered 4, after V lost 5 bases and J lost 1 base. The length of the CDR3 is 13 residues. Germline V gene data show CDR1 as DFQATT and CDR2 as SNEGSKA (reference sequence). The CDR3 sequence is CSAELAVQETQYF. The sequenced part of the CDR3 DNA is TGCAGTGCTGAGCTAGCGGTCCAAGAGACC.

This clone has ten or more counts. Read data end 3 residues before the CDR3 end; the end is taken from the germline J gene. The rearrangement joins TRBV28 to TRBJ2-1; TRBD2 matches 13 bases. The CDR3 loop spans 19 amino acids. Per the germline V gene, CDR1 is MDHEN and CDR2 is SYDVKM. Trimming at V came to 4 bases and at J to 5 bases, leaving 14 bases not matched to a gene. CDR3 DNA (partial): TGTGCCAGCAGTTCGCTCGGGACTAGCGGGGACCTCGGGGACAATGAG. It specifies CASSSLGTSGDLGDNE. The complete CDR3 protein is CASSSLGTSGDLGDNEQFF.

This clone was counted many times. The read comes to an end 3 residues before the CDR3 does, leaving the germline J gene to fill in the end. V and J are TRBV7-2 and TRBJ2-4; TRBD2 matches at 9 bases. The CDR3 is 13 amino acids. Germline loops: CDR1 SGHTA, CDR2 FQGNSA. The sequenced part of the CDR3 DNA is TGTGCCAGCAGCCCACTGGGACTAGCTCTT. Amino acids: CASSPLGLAL. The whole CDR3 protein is CASSPLGLALQYF.

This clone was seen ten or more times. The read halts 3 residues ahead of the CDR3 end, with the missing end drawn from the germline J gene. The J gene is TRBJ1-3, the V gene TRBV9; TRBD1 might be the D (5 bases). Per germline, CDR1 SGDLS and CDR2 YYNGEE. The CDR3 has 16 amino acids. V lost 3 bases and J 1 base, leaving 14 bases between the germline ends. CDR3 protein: CASSAQGDPSGNTIYF. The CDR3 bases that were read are TGTGCCAGCAGCGCCCAGGGTGATCCTTCTGGAAACACC. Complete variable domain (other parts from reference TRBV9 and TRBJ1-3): DSGVTQTPKHLITATGQRVTLRCSPRSGDLSVYWYQQSLDQGLQFLIQYYNGEERAKGNILERFSAQQFPDLHSELNLSSLELGDSALYFCASSAQGDPSGNTIYFGEGSWLTVV.

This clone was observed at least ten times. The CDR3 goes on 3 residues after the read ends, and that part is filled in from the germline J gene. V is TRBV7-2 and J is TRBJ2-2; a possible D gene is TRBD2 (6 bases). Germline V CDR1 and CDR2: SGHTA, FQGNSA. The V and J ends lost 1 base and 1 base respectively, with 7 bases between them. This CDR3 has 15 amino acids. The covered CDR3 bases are TGTGCCAGCAGCTTAGGTAGCGGGAACACCGGGGAG. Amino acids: CASSLGSGNTGE. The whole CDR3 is CASSLGSGNTGELFF.

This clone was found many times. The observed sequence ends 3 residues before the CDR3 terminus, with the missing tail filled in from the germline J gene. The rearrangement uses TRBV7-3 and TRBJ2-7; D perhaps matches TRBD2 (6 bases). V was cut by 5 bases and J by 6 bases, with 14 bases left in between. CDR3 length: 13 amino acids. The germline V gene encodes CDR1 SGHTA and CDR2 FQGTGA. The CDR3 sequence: CASSNPTSAEQYF. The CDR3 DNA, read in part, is TGTGCCAGCAGCAACCCGACTAGTGCCGAG.

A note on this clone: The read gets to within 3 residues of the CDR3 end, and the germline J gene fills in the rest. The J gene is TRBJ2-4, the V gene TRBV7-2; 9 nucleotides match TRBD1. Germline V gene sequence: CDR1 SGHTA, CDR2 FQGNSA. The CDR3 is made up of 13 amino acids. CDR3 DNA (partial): TGTGCCAGCAGCTTAGACAGGGGGCATGGT. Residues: CASSLDRGHG. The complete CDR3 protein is CASSLDRGHGQYF.

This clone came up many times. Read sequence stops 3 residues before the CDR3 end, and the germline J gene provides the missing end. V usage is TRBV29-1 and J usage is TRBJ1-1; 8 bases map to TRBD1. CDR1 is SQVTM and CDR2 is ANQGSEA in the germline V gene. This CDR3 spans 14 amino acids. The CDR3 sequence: CSVEEGQGPGMAFF. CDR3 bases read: TGCAGCGTTGAAGAAGGACAGGGTCCCGGTATG.